This T cell receptor (beta chain) was sequenced for a study of T cell responses to AZD1222 COVID-19 vaccine. The CDR3 runs 11 residues. Trimming left V 5 bases short and J 8 bases short, with 7 bases between. Method: immunoSEQ multiplex PCR; TCRdb's copy keeps in-frame clones and lacks some. The sample records around 75,000 clones, 88% being singletons. Comments on this clone: The antigen is unknown.

Study-level points and caveats: Across spike, vaccine-associated CD4 TCRs were found, dominant at 160-218 and 743-854.

The origin of this receptor is an adult who received the MenACWY meningococcal vaccine as a control. This sample comprised peripheral blood, obtained 28 days after the second dose of the MenACWY control vaccine. The chain is built from TRBV12-3 or TRBV12-4 and TRBJ2-1; D gene uncertain. DNA of the CDR3: TGTGCCAGCAGTCCCCGCTATGAGCAGTTCTTC. Amino acids: CASSPRYEQFF.